These T cell receptor beta chains were read from a single sample in a study of blood T cell repertoires in COVID-19. TCRdb's table, derived via immunoSEQ multiplex PCR, lists solely in-frame clones and lacks some. The sample gives under 250,000 clones, 84% of which show up once; less than 8% is in the top ten. The sequenced material came from peripheral blood. The receptors shown here come from a woman between 45 and 60 years old with active or convalescent COVID-19. CDR3s include the opening cysteine and the closing phenylalanine or tryptophan. The D gene is left open where the match is weak. Clone size is stated in some rows and not others, as once, few, many or a class when expanded.

d_call: NA; j_call: TRBJ1-2; v_call: TRBV28; clone_size: NA; cdr3_nt: TGTGCCAGCAGGACAGGCATAAACTATGGCTACACCTTC; cdr3_aa: CASRTGINYGYTF
d_call: NA; j_call: TRBJ2-7; v_call: TRBV7-6; clone_size: NA; cdr3_nt: TGTGCCAGCAGCTTGGCCGGGACAACCAGCTCCTACGAGCAGTACTTC; cdr3_aa: CASSLAGTTSSYEQYF
d_call: TRBD1; j_call: TRBJ2-1; v_call: TRBV27; clone_size: NA; cdr3_nt: TGTGCCAGCAGTTTAGTGGGACAGGGAGAGGCAAATGAGCAGTTCTTC; cdr3_aa: CASSLVGQGEANEQFF
d_call: TRBD1; j_call: TRBJ2-7; v_call: TRBV6-5; clone_size: NA; cdr3_nt: TGTGCCAGCAGCAACCGGGACAGGGGACTAGTCGAGCAGTACTTC; cdr3_aa: CASSNRDRGLVEQYF
d_call: NA; j_call: TRBJ2-1; v_call: TRBV7-9; clone_size: NA; cdr3_nt: TGTGCCAGCAGCGAGATTAGCTCCTACAATGAGCAGTTCTTC; cdr3_aa: CASSEISSYNEQFF
d_call: TRBD1; j_call: TRBJ1-1; v_call: TRBV6-5; clone_size: few; cdr3_nt: TGTGCCAGCAGTCCGTTCGGGACAGCAGCTTTCTTT; cdr3_aa: CASSPFGTAAFF
d_call: TRBD1; j_call: TRBJ1-4; v_call: TRBV6-5; clone_size: few; cdr3_nt: TGTGCCAGCCGTCCCCCAGGGGGGATGGAAAAACTGTTTTTT; cdr3_aa: CASRPPGGMEKLFF
d_call: NA; j_call: TRBJ1-5; v_call: TRBV18; clone_size: NA; cdr3_nt: TGTGCCAGCTCCGTACAGGGAAGGGATCAGCCCCAGCATTTT; cdr3_aa: CASSVQGRDQPQHF
d_call: NA; j_call: TRBJ2-7; v_call: TRBV30; clone_size: NA; cdr3_nt: TGTGCCTGGGGAGTCCAGGGTAACGAGCAGTACTTC; cdr3_aa: CAWGVQGNEQYF
d_call: TRBD2; j_call: TRBJ2-1; v_call: TRBV3-1/TRBV3-2; clone_size: NA; cdr3_nt: TGTGCCAGCAGCCAAGCCGCCGGGGCGGGGGGGAGGAATGAGCAGTTCTTC; cdr3_aa: CASSQAAGAGGRNEQFF
d_call: NA; j_call: TRBJ2-1; v_call: TRBV10-3; clone_size: few; cdr3_nt: TGTGCCATCAGTGACCTTGGCAGCGACAATGAGCAGTTCTTC; cdr3_aa: CAISDLGSDNEQFF
d_call: TRBD1; j_call: TRBJ1-5; v_call: TRBV6-5; clone_size: NA; cdr3_nt: TGTGCCAGCAGTTACTCGGCGACAGGGGATCAGCCCCAGCATTTT; cdr3_aa: CASSYSATGDQPQHF
d_call: NA; j_call: TRBJ1-5; v_call: TRBV21-1; clone_size: NA; cdr3_nt: TGTGCCAGCAGCAAAAAGGGGCTACAGGGTACCAATCAGCCCCAGCATTTT; cdr3_aa: CASSKKGLQGTNQPQHF
d_call: NA; j_call: TRBJ2-6; v_call: TRBV29-1; clone_size: NA; cdr3_nt: TGCAGCGTTACCGGGGGGACAGGCGATTCTGGGGCCAACGTCCTGACTTTC; cdr3_aa: CSVTGGTGDSGANVLTF
d_call: NA; j_call: TRBJ1-5; v_call: TRBV4-2; clone_size: NA; cdr3_nt: TGTGCCAGCAGCCAAGATATCGAGGCCGGGTCCAATCAGCCCCAGCATTTT; cdr3_aa: CASSQDIEAGSNQPQHF
d_call: NA; j_call: TRBJ1-5; v_call: TRBV2; clone_size: NA; cdr3_nt: TGTGCCAGCAGTGCCCTTGACAGTCGCAGCAATCAGCCCCAGCATTTT; cdr3_aa: CASSALDSRSNQPQHF
d_call: TRBD2; j_call: TRBJ2-2; v_call: TRBV4-1; clone_size: NA; cdr3_nt: TGCGCCAGCAGCTTAGGACTAGCTACTGCCGGGGAGCTGTTTTTT; cdr3_aa: CASSLGLATAGELFF
d_call: TRBD1; j_call: TRBJ1-6; v_call: TRBV5-1; clone_size: NA; cdr3_nt: TGCGCCAGCAGCTCCGGACAGGGGATAAGCTCCTATAATTCACCCCTCCACTTT; cdr3_aa: CASSSGQGISSYNSPLHF
d_call: NA; j_call: TRBJ2-7; v_call: TRBV5-1; clone_size: NA; cdr3_nt: TGCGCCAGCAGCGTGTGGCAGCCCCGATTCGGGGGAGAGCAGTACTTC; cdr3_aa: CASSVWQPRFGGEQYF
d_call: NA; j_call: TRBJ1-2; v_call: TRBV2; clone_size: NA; cdr3_nt: TGTGCCAGCAGTGAAGGACTGAGGGATTACCTCTATGGCTACACCTTC; cdr3_aa: CASSEGLRDYLYGYTF
d_call: NA; j_call: TRBJ1-2; v_call: TRBV28; clone_size: NA; cdr3_nt: TGTGCCAGCAGTTTATATGCCGGCGGGCAGACACTCGGCGGAGGCTACACCTTC; cdr3_aa: CASSLYAGGQTLGGGYTF
d_call: NA; j_call: TRBJ2-7; v_call: TRBV29-1; clone_size: NA; cdr3_nt: TGCAGCGCCCTGACACCCCGGAACGAGCAGTACTTC; cdr3_aa: CSALTPRNEQYF
d_call: NA; j_call: TRBJ2-6; v_call: TRBV7-4; clone_size: NA; cdr3_nt: TGTGCCAGCAGGGCGGCGGGGGCCGGGGCCAACGTCCTGACTTTC; cdr3_aa: CASRAAGAGANVLTF
d_call: NA; j_call: TRBJ1-4; v_call: TRBV2; clone_size: NA; cdr3_nt: TGTGCCAGCAGGGGTGGCGGGGGTGAAAAACTGTTTTTT; cdr3_aa: CASRGGGGEKLFF
d_call: TRBD1; j_call: TRBJ2-2; v_call: TRBV4-2; clone_size: few; cdr3_nt: TGTGCCAGCAGCCAAGAAGGGGACAGTTACACCGGGGAGCTGTTTTTT; cdr3_aa: CASSQEGDSYTGELFF
d_call: TRBD2; j_call: TRBJ2-7; v_call: TRBV11-2; clone_size: NA; cdr3_nt: TGTGCCAGCAGCACCTCTAGCGGGATGGCCTACGAGCAGTACTTC; cdr3_aa: CASSTSSGMAYEQYF
d_call: NA; j_call: TRBJ2-6; v_call: TRBV20-1; clone_size: NA; cdr3_nt: TGCAGTGCTAGTCTAGCGCGATCTGGGGCCAACGTCCTGACTTTC; cdr3_aa: CSASLARSGANVLTF
d_call: NA; j_call: TRBJ1-1; v_call: TRBV27; clone_size: once; cdr3_nt: TGTGCCAGCAGTTTAGAAGGGACTTACACTGAAGCTTTCTTT; cdr3_aa: CASSLEGTYTEAFF
d_call: NA; j_call: TRBJ1-4; v_call: TRBV6-6; clone_size: NA; cdr3_nt: TGTGCCAGCAGTTCAGGAACAGACCCTGAAAAACTGTTTTTT; cdr3_aa: CASSSGTDPEKLFF
d_call: TRBD2; j_call: TRBJ2-1; v_call: TRBV11-3; clone_size: NA; cdr3_nt: TGTGCCAGCAGCGTCCTAGCGGGAGGTGGGAATGAGCAGTTCTTC; cdr3_aa: CASSVLAGGGNEQFF
d_call: NA; j_call: TRBJ1-2; v_call: TRBV7-9; clone_size: once; cdr3_nt: TGTGCCAGCAGCTTAGAAGTGGGCCTCTACACCTTC; cdr3_aa: CASSLEVGLYTF
d_call: TRBD1; j_call: TRBJ2-7; v_call: TRBV12-5; clone_size: NA; cdr3_nt: TGTGCTAGTGGCCGGGACAGTTACTACGAGCAGTACTTC; cdr3_aa: CASGRDSYYEQYF
d_call: TRBD2; j_call: TRBJ2-7; v_call: TRBV27; clone_size: NA; cdr3_nt: TGTGCCAGCAGTTTCTGGACTAGCGGGAGAAGCGAGCAGTACTTC; cdr3_aa: CASSFWTSGRSEQYF
d_call: TRBD1; j_call: TRBJ1-2; v_call: TRBV3-1/TRBV3-2; clone_size: NA; cdr3_nt: TGTGCCAGCAGCCACCAGGACAGGGGCCATGGCTACACCTTC; cdr3_aa: CASSHQDRGHGYTF
d_call: TRBD1; j_call: TRBJ2-3; v_call: TRBV16; clone_size: NA; cdr3_nt: TGTGCCAGCAGCCACTTGGGACAGGCTACTAGCACAGATACGCAGTATTTT; cdr3_aa: CASSHLGQATSTDTQYF
d_call: NA; j_call: TRBJ2-7; v_call: TRBV9; clone_size: NA; cdr3_nt: TGTGCCAGCAGCCCGTGGGGGGGGCAGGACGAGCAGTACTTC; cdr3_aa: CASSPWGGQDEQYF
d_call: TRBD2; j_call: TRBJ2-7; v_call: TRBV5-1; clone_size: NA; cdr3_nt: TGCGCCAGCAGCTGGGCCGGGCGGGGGGTCTACGAGCAGTACTTC; cdr3_aa: CASSWAGRGVYEQYF
d_call: NA; j_call: TRBJ1-1; v_call: TRBV5-1; clone_size: once; cdr3_nt: TGCGCCAGCACCCGGCGGGGCTTTGACACTGAAGCTTTCTTT; cdr3_aa: CASTRRGFDTEAFF
d_call: TRBD1; j_call: TRBJ1-1; v_call: TRBV6-1; clone_size: NA; cdr3_nt: TGTGCCAGCAGTGAATCTAGACCGACAGGGTTGAAGGGTGAAGCTTTCTTT; cdr3_aa: CASSESRPTGLKGEAFF
d_call: NA; j_call: TRBJ1-5; v_call: TRBV6-1; clone_size: few; cdr3_nt: TGTGCCAGCAGTGAAATGTCCGGTAGCAATCAGCCCCAGCATTTT; cdr3_aa: CASSEMSGSNQPQHF
d_call: NA; j_call: TRBJ1-2; v_call: TRBV2; clone_size: NA; cdr3_nt: TGTGCCAGCAGGTCACAGGGATACTATGGCTACACCTTC; cdr3_aa: CASRSQGYYGYTF
d_call: NA; j_call: TRBJ1-5; v_call: TRBV10-1; clone_size: NA; cdr3_nt: NA; cdr3_aa: CASRNGHSIAISPSIF
d_call: TRBD2; j_call: TRBJ2-2; v_call: TRBV2; clone_size: NA; cdr3_nt: TGTGCCAGCAGTGTTAACGGGAGGTTGAACACCGGGGAGCTGTTTTTT; cdr3_aa: CASSVNGRLNTGELFF
d_call: TRBD1; j_call: TRBJ1-6; v_call: TRBV9; clone_size: NA; cdr3_nt: TGTGCCAGCAGCGTGGGCCGGACAGGGAATTCACCCCTCCACTTT; cdr3_aa: CASSVGRTGNSPLHF
d_call: TRBD2; j_call: TRBJ2-5; v_call: TRBV7-8; clone_size: NA; cdr3_nt: TGTGCCAGCAGCTTAGTAGGTCGGGGGGAACAAGAGACCCAGTACTTC; cdr3_aa: CASSLVGRGEQETQYF
d_call: NA; j_call: TRBJ2-7; v_call: TRBV3-1/TRBV3-2; clone_size: NA; cdr3_nt: TGTGCCAGCAGCCAAGGCCCAGCGCCCAGCTACGAGCAGTACTTC; cdr3_aa: CASSQGPAPSYEQYF
d_call: TRBD1; j_call: TRBJ1-4; v_call: TRBV27; clone_size: NA; cdr3_nt: TGTGCCAGCGGAACCGGTTTGGGGACAGGGAGGACCGGGGAACTGTTTTTT; cdr3_aa: CASGTGLGTGRTGELFF
d_call: TRBD2; j_call: TRBJ2-1; v_call: TRBV11-2; clone_size: once; cdr3_nt: TGTGCCAGCAGCTCCCGGACTAGCGGCTACAATGAGCAGTTCTTC; cdr3_aa: CASSSRTSGYNEQFF
d_call: NA; j_call: TRBJ1-6; v_call: TRBV6-5; clone_size: NA; cdr3_nt: TGTGCCAGCACCCAGGGAACCGGTAATTCACCCCTCCACTTT; cdr3_aa: CASTQGTGNSPLHF
d_call: TRBD1; j_call: TRBJ1-6; v_call: TRBV5-1; clone_size: NA; cdr3_nt: TGCGCCAGCACCCTAGGACAGGGCTCTTCACCCCTCCACTTT; cdr3_aa: CASTLGQGSSPLHF
d_call: NA; j_call: TRBJ1-1; v_call: TRBV7-9; clone_size: NA; cdr3_nt: TGTGCCAGCAGGGAGGGCACTGAAGCTTTCTTT; cdr3_aa: CASREGTEAFF
d_call: TRBD1; j_call: TRBJ1-1; v_call: TRBV19; clone_size: NA; cdr3_nt: TGTGCCAGTACTAAGGGGACAGGAGTGAACACTGAAGCTTTCTTT; cdr3_aa: CASTKGTGVNTEAFF
d_call: NA; j_call: TRBJ1-1; v_call: TRBV4-1; clone_size: NA; cdr3_nt: TGCGCCAGCAGCCGTTGGGGCACCGTGAACACTGAAGCTTTCTTT; cdr3_aa: CASSRWGTVNTEAFF
d_call: TRBD1; j_call: TRBJ1-1; v_call: TRBV7-9; clone_size: NA; cdr3_nt: TGTGCCAGCAGCGAGGGACAGAGCCACACTGAAGCTTTCTTT; cdr3_aa: CASSEGQSHTEAFF
d_call: NA; j_call: TRBJ2-1; v_call: TRBV25-1; clone_size: NA; cdr3_nt: TGTGCCAGCAGAGGGGTAGACTCCTACAATGAGCAGTTCTTC; cdr3_aa: CASRGVDSYNEQFF